This TCR beta chain was profiled in a study of OX40 agonist ivuxolimab in advanced cancers. Across the study: In this cohort, patients received ivuxolimab, an agonistic anti-OX40 (CD134) antibody.

The table came from immunoSEQ multiplex PCR; TCRdb's copy has only in-frame clones and leaves some out. The sample contains 50,000 to 55,000 clones, over 75% of which appear only once. Losses at the gene ends were 3 bases for V and 3 bases for J; bases not matched to a gene: 7. Germline CDR1 SQVTM, CDR2 ANQGSEA. CDR3 length equals 15 residues. This sample comprised CD4+ or CD8+ T cells sorted from blood, obtained in a trial of the OX40 agonist ivuxolimab. This chain links TRBV29-1 with TRBJ2-1; 8 bases line up with TRBD1. The receptor comes from an adult with an advanced solid tumor such as melanoma, head and neck, liver or kidney cancer. CDR3 sequence: CSVDTTGGIYNEQFF. The CDR3 coding sequence is TGCAGCGTTGATACTACAGGGGGGATCTACAATGAGCAGTTCTTC.